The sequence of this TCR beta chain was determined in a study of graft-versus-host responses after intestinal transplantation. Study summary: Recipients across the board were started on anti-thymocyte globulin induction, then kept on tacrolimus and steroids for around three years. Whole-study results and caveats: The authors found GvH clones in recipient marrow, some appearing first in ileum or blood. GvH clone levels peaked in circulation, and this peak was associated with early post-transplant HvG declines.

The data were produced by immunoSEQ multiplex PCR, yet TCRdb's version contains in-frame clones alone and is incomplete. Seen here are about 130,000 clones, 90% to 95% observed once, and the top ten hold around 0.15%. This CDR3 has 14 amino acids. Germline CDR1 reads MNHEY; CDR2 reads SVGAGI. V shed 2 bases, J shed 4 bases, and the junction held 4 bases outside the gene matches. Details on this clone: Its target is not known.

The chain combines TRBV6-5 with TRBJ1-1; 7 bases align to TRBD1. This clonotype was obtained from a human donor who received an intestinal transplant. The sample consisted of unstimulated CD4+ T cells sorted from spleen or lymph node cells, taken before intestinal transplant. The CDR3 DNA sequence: TGTGCCAGCAGTTACCAGGGGGGGCCCACTGAAGCTTTCTTT. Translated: CASSYQGGPTEAFF.